This entry is about one T cell receptor beta chain. Its antigen is unidentified. These data come from a study of shared clonotypes between healthy human individuals. Looking at the study overall: The cohort comprised a couple of women and a few men. Their ages spanned 18 to 49 years. Whole-study findings and limits: Despite large depth, sorted-subset datasets appeared incompletely sequenced. In contrast to clonotypes shared by all four donors, non-shared clonotypes had lower generation probabilities.

Assay: immunoSEQ multiplex PCR; the TCRdb copy retains only in-frame clones and omits some. The profile covers around 690,000 clones, with 90% appearing a single time and about 34% taken by the ten largest. V was trimmed by 6 bases and J by 0 bases, leaving 14 bases between them. The CDR3 runs 16 residues. Germline lookup yields CDR1 SGHAT and CDR2 FQNNGV. Each sample came from a Caucasian adult donor living in Nashville, Tennessee. The sequence was obtained from a man aged 18 to 29 in good health. Some clones in this sample may be carry-over from other donors' samples. Sequencing input: memory CD8+ T cells from PBMCs. Sample subset: CD45RO+ cells pooled with CCR7-negative TemRA cells. J is TRBJ2-2 and V is TRBV11-2; no clear D gene. CDR3 sequence reads: CASSQIPEANTGELFF. CDR3 nucleotides: TGTGCCAGCAGTCAAATACCCGAAGCGAACACCGGGGAGCTGTTTTTT.